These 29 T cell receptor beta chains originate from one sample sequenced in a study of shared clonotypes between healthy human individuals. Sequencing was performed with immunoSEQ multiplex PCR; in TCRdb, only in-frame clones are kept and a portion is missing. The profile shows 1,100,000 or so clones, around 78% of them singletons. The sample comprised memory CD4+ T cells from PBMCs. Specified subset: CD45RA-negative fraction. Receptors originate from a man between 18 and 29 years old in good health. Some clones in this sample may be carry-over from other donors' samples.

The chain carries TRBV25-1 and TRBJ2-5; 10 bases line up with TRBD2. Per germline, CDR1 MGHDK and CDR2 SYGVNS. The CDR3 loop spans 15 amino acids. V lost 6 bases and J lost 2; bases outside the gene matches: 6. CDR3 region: CASRAAGGEQETQYF. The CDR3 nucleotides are TGTGCCAGCAGAGCAGCGGGAGGGGAGCAAGAGACCCAGTACTTC.

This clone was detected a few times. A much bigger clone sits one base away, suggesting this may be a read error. The CDR3 nucleotides are TGTGCCAGCAGCTTACTGAACACTGAAGCTTTCTTT. It encodes CASSLLNTEAFF. The genes are TRBV7-9 and TRBJ1-1; the D is unclear. Trimming took off 2 bases at V and 0 bases at J, with 1 base between the two ends. From germline, CDR1 is SEHNR and CDR2 FQNEAQ (reference sequence). The length of the CDR3 is 12 residues.

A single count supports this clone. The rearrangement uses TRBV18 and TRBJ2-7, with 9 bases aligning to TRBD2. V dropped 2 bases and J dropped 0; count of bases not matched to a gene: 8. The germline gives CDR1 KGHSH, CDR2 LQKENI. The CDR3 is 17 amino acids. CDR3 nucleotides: TGTGCCAGCTCACCAAGGGCTAGCGGGACTAGCTCCTACGAGCAGTACTTC. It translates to CASSPRASGTSSYEQYF.

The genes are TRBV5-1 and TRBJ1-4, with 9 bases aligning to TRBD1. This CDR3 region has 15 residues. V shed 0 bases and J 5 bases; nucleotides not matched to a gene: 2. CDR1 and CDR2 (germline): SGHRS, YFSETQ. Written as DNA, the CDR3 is TGCGCCAGCAGCTTGGATGGGACAGGGAATGAAAAACTGTTTTTT. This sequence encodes CASSLDGTGNEKLFF.

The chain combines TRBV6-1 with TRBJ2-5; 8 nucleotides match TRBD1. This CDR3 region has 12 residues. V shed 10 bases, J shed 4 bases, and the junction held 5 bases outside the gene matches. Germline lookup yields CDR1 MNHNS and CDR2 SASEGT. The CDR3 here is CANQGAGETQYF. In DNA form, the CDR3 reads TGTGCCAATCAGGGGGCCGGAGAGACCCAGTACTTC.

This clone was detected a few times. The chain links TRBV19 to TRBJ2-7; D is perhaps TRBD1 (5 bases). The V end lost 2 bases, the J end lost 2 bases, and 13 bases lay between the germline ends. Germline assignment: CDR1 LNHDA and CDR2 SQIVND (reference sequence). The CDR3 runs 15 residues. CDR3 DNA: TGTGCCAGTAGTATAAGTGGGGCCCCAGCCTACGAGCAGTACTTC. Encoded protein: CASSISGAPAYEQYF.

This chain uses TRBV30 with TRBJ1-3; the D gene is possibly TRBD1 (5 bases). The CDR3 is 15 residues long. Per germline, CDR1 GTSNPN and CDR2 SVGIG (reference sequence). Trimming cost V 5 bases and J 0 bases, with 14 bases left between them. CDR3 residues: CAWRASGRSGNTIYF. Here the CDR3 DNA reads TGTGCCTGGCGAGCCTCAGGGCGCTCTGGAAACACCATATATTTT.

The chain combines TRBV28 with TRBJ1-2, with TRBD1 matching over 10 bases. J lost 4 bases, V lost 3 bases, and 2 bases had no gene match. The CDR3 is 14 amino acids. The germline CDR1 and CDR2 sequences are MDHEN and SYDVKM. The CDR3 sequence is CASSLDRGFYGYTF. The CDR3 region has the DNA TGTGCCAGCAGTTTGGACAGGGGGTTCTATGGCTACACCTTC.

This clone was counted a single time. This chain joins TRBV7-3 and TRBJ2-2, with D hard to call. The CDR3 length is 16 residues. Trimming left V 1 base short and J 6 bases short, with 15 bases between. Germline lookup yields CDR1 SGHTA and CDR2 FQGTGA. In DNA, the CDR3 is TGTGCCAGCAGCTTAATAGGGCAGGTGAGGCCCGGGGAGCTGTTTTTT. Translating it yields CASSLIGQVRPGELFF.

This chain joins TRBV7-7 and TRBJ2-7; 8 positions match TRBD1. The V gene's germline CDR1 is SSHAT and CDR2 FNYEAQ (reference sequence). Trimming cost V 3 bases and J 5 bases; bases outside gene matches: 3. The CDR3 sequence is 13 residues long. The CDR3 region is CASSLDREDEQYF. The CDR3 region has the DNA TGTGCCAGCAGCTTGGACAGGGAAGACGAGCAGTACTTC. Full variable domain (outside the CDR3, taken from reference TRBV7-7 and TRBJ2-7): GAGVSQSPRYKVTKRGQDVTLRCDPISSHATLYWYQQALGQGPEFLTYFNYEAQPDKSGLPSDRFSAERPEGSISTLTIQRTEQRDSAMYRCASSLDREDEQYFGPGTRLTVT.

The DNA of the CDR3 is TGCGCCAGCAGTTGGACCAGGGCCTGGTTTGGGGAGCTGTTTTTT. Its translation: CASSWTRAWFGELFF. The chain links TRBV5-1 to TRBJ2-2; possibly TRBD1 for D (5 bases). V dropped 5 bases and J dropped 8 bases, with 19 bases sitting between them. The germline V gene has CDR1 SGHRS and CDR2 YFSETQ. The CDR3 length is 15 residues.

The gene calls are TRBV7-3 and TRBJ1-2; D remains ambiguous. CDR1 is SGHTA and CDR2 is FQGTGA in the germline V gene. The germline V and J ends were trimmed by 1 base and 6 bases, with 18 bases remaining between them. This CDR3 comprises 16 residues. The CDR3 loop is CASSLRRGAADDGYTF. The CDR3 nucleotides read TGTGCCAGCAGCTTAAGGCGCGGAGCGGCGGACGATGGCTACACCTTC.

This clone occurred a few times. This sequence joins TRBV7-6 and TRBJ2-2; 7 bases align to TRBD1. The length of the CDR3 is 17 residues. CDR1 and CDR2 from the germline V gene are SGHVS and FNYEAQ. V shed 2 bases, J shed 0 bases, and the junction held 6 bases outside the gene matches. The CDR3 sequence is CASSLRQGYANTGELFF. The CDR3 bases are TGTGCCAGCAGCTTACGACAGGGTTACGCGAACACCGGGGAGCTGTTTTTT.

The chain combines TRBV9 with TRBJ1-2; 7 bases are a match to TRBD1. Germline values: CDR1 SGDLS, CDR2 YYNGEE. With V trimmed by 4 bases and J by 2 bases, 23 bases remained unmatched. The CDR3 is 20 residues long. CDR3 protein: CASSSQQGGMLSATNYGYTF. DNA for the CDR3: TGTGCCAGCAGCTCCCAGCAGGGGGGGATGCTAAGCGCGACAAACTATGGCTACACCTTC.

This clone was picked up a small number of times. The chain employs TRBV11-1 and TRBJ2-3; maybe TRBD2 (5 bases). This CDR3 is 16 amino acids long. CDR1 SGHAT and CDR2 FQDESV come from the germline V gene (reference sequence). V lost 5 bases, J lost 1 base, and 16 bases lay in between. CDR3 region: CASSPLREFGTDTQYF. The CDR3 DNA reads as TGTGCCAGCAGCCCTCTGAGGGAGTTCGGCACAGATACGCAGTATTTT.

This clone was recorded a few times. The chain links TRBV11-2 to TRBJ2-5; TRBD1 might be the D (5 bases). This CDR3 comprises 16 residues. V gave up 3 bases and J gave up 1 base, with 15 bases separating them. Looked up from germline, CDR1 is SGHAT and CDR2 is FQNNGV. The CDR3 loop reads CASSFLPRERQETQYF. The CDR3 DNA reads TGTGCCAGCAGCTTCCTCCCCAGGGAACGCCAAGAGACCCAGTACTTC.

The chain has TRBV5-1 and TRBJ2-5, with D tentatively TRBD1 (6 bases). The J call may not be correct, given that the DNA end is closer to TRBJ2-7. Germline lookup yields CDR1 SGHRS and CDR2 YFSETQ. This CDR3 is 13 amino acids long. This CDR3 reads CASSLEQGYEQYF. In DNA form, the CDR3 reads TGCGCCAGCAGCTTGGAACAGGGCTACGAGCAGTACTTC.

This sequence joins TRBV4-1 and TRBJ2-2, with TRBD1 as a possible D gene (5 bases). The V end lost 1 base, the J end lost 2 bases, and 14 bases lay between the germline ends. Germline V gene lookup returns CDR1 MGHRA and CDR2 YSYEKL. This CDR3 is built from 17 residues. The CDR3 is CASSQAPRGFNTGELFF. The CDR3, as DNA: TGCGCCAGCAGCCAAGCCCCTAGGGGTTTCAACACCGGGGAGCTGTTTTTT.

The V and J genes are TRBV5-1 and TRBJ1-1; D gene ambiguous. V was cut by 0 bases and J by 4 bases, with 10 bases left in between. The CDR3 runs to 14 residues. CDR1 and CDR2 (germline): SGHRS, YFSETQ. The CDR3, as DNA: TGCGCCAGCAGCTTGGAAGGACGGCTCACTGAAGCTTTCTTT. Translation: CASSLEGRLTEAFF.

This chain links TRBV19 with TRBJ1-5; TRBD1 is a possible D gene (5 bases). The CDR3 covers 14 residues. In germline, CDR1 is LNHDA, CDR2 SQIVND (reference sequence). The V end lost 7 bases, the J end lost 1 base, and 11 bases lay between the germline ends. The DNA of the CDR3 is TGTGCCAGTAACCCGGGACTCAGCAATCAGCCCCAGCATTTT. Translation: CASNPGLSNQPQHF.

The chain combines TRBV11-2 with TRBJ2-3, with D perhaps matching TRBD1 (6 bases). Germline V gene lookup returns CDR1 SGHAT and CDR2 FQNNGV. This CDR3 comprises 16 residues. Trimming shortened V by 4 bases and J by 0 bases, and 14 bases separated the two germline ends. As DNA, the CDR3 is TGTGCCAGCAGCTCACAGGGACAAATTAGCACAGATACGCAGTATTTT. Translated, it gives CASSSQGQISTDTQYF. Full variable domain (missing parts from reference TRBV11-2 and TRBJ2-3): EAGVAQSPRYKIIEKRQSVAFWCNPISGHATLYWYQQILGQGPKLLIQFQNNGVVDDSQLPKDRFSAERLKGVDSTLKIQPAKLEDSAVYLCASSSQGQISTDTQYFGPGTRLTVL.

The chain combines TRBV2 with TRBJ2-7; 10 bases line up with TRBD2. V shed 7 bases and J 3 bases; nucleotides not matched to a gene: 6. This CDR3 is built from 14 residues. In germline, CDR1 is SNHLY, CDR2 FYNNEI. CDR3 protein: CASTASGSIYEQYF. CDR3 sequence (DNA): TGTGCCAGCACAGCTAGCGGGAGTATCTACGAGCAGTACTTC.

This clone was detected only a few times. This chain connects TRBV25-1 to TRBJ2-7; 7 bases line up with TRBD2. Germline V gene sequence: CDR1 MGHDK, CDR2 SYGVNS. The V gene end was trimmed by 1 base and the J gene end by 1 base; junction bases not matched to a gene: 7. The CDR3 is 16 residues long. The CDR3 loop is CASSESKREKSYEQYF. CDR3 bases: TGTGCCAGCAGTGAATCTAAGCGGGAAAAATCCTACGAGCAGTACTTC.

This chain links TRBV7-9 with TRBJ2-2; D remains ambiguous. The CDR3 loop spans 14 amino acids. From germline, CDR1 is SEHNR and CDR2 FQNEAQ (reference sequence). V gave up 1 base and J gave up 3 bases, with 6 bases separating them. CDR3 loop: CASSLVVDTGELFF. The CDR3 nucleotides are TGTGCCAGCAGCTTAGTGGTAGACACCGGGGAGCTGTTTTTT. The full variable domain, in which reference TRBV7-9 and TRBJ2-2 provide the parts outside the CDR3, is DTGVSQNPRHKITKRGQNVTFRCDPISEHNRLYWYRQTLGQGPEFLTYFQNEAQLEKSRLLSDRFSAERPKGSFSTLEIQRTEQGDSAMYLCASSLVVDTGELFFGEGSRLTVL.

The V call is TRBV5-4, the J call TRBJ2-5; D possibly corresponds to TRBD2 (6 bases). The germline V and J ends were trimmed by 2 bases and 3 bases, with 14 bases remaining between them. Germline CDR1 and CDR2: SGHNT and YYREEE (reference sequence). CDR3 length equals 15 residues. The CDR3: CASSFPGDLKETQYF. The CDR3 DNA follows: TGTGCCAGCAGCTTCCCTGGGGACTTAAAAGAGACCCAGTACTTC.

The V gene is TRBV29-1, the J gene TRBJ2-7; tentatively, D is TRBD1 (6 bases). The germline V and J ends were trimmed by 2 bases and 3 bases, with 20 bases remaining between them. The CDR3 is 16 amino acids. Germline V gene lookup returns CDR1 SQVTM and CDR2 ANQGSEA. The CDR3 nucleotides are TGCAGCGTTGAAAAGGCGGACAGTCGGGACCGCTACGAGCAGTACTTC. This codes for CSVEKADSRDRYEQYF.

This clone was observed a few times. Here the CDR3 reads CASGHADEKLFF. The DNA for the CDR3 is TGTGCCAGTGGGCATGCCGATGAAAAACTGTTTTTT. The rearrangement links TRBV19 to TRBJ1-4, with no clear D. The V and J ends lost 8 bases and 6 bases respectively, with 10 bases between them. This CDR3 has 12 residues. Germline values: CDR1 LNHDA, CDR2 SQIVND (reference sequence).

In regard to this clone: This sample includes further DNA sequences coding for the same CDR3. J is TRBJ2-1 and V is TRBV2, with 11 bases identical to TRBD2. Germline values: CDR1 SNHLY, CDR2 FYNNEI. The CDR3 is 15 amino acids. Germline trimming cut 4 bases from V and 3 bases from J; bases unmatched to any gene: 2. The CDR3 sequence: CASSGGTSGYNEQFF. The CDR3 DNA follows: TGTGCCAGCAGTGGAGGGACTAGCGGCTACAATGAGCAGTTCTTC.

The CDR3 nucleotides read TGTGCCAGCAGCCCGAAGACAGTCCTCTCTGGAAACACCATATATTTT. The encoded protein is CASSPKTVLSGNTIYF. The chain combines TRBV7-2 with TRBJ1-3; D is possibly TRBD1 (5 bases). Trimming removed 5 bases at V and 0 bases at J, with 14 bases between. The CDR3 is 16 residues long. Germline CDR1 SGHTA, CDR2 FQGNSA.